This paragraph covers one T cell receptor (beta chain) sequence. Its antigen is not identified. The length of the CDR3 is 14 residues. V lost 5 bases and J 5 bases, leaving 15 bases between the germline ends. Per germline, CDR1 MNHEY and CDR2 SVGAGI. Primers included in the PCR were 60 Vbeta and 13 Jbeta primers. Sequencing was performed with immunoSEQ multiplex PCR; in TCRdb, only in-frame clones are kept and a portion is missing. In all, the sample yields approximately 100,000 clones. This sample stems from a study of cytomegalovirus exposure and HLA in healthy donors. Whole-study findings and limits: Exclusion applied to some V segments, including TRBV6-2 and TRBV6-3, as they were indistinguishable.

The clonotype was recovered from a man between 45 and 60 years old in good health and CMV-seronegative. The J gene is TRBJ1-2, the V gene TRBV6-5, with a tentative D call TRBD1 (5 bases). The source material was PBMCs. The CDR3 loop reads CASSPRTRVYGYTF. The CDR3 DNA sequence: TGTGCCAGCAGTCCCCGGACAAGAGTGTATGGCTACACCTTC.